Listed here are 10 T cell receptor beta chains from one sample, sequenced in a study of OX40 agonist ivuxolimab in advanced cancers. The protocol was immunoSEQ multiplex PCR, while the TCRdb copy is restricted to in-frame clones and leaves out a portion. This sample has around 60,000 clones, with 75% to 95% found just once. The material sequenced was CD4+ or CD8+ T cells sorted from blood, taken in a trial of the OX40 agonist ivuxolimab. All receptors come from an adult with an advanced solid tumor such as melanoma, head and neck, liver or kidney cancer.

The chain employs TRBV5-6 and TRBJ2-7; tentative D call: TRBD1 (5 bases). V lost 0 bases to trimming and J lost 3 bases, with 10 bases between them. In germline, CDR1 is SGHDT, CDR2 YYEEEE. There are 14 residues in the CDR3. The DNA of the CDR3 is TGTGCCAGCAGCTTGGCGCAGGACATCTACGAGCAGTACTTC. This gives the protein CASSLAQDIYEQYF.

The V gene is TRBV2, the J gene TRBJ2-1, with 9 bases that match TRBD2. In germline, CDR1 is SNHLY, CDR2 FYNNEI. J lost 6 bases, V lost 4 bases, and 10 bases had no gene match. This CDR3 is built from 16 residues. In DNA, the CDR3 is TGTGCCAGCAGTGCGAGAGCTAGCGGGACTACCAATGAGCAGTTCTTC. Its protein product is CASSARASGTTNEQFF.

V usage is TRBV2 and J usage is TRBJ2-3; D is perhaps TRBD1 (5 bases). The CDR3 has 16 residues. Germline values: CDR1 SNHLY, CDR2 FYNNEI. Trimming took off 5 bases at V and 4 bases at J, with 19 bases between the two ends. CDR3 in DNA: TGTGCCAGCAGTAGTGGATTTTCAGGGATAGCAGATACGCAGTATTTT. Its protein product is CASSSGFSGIADTQYF.

The chain uses TRBV4-1 and TRBJ2-3; 8 positions match TRBD1. CDR3 length: 18 residues. The germline V gene has CDR1 MGHRA and CDR2 YSYEKL. Losses at the gene ends were 0 bases for V and 5 bases for J; bases not matched to a gene: 13. The DNA for the CDR3 is TGCGCCAGCAGCCAAGATGGTCCGGGGACAGGTCGTTTAGATACGCAGTATTTT. Translation gives CASSQDGPGTGRLDTQYF.

This clone has at least ten counts. The chain is built from TRBV10-1 and TRBJ2-3; the D is unclear. Germline CDR1 WNHNN, CDR2 SYGVQD (reference sequence). Trimming took 4 bases from V and 0 from J, leaving 11 bases between them. The CDR3 covers 15 residues. DNA of the CDR3: TGCGCCAGCAGTGGGTCCAGCTCCAGCACAGATACGCAGTATTTT. This sequence encodes CASSGSSSSTDTQYF.

The gene calls are TRBV7-9 and TRBJ2-5; weak D call: TRBD2 (6 bases). Germline CDR1 and CDR2: SEHNR and FQNEAQ (reference sequence). V was trimmed by 2 bases and J by 4 bases, leaving 11 bases between them. This CDR3 spans 14 amino acids. This CDR3 reads CASSLHGGSETQYF. CDR3 sequence (DNA): TGTGCCAGCAGCTTACACGGAGGGTCAGAGACCCAGTACTTC.

V gene TRBV28 combines with J gene TRBJ2-7; no reliable D call. CDR3 length: 14 amino acids. Germline V gene lookup returns CDR1 MDHEN and CDR2 SYDVKM. V shed 1 base and J shed 4 bases, with 11 bases lying between them. The CDR3 sequence: CASSLFGVAYEQYF. The DNA of the CDR3 is TGTGCCAGCAGTTTATTTGGGGTCGCGTACGAGCAGTACTTC.

The rearrangement links TRBV9 to TRBJ2-5; 7 bases line up with TRBD2. The CDR3 has 15 amino acids. Trimming at V came to 3 bases and at J to 4 bases, leaving 9 bases not matched to a gene. In germline, CDR1 is SGDLS, CDR2 YYNGEE. The CDR3, as DNA: TGTGCCAGCAGCGCCGGCGGGAGCCGTTCAGAGACCCAGTACTTC. Encoded protein: CASSAGGSRSETQYF.

In its sample, this clone was seen once. The rearrangement uses TRBV27 and TRBJ1-4; D gene unclear. There are 14 residues in the CDR3. V lost 5 bases, J lost 2 bases, and 9 bases lay in between. Germline values: CDR1 MNHEY, CDR2 SMNVEV (reference sequence). The CDR3 sequence is CASSLGSTNEKLFF. CDR3 DNA: TGTGCCAGCAGTCTCGGGAGCACTAATGAAAAACTGTTTTTT.

The chain employs TRBV6-5 and TRBJ2-1, with TRBD2 as a possible D gene (6 bases). The germline CDR1 and CDR2 sequences are MNHEY and SVGAGI. This CDR3 contains 13 residues. Trimming cost V 6 bases and J 4 bases, with 10 bases left between them. CDR3: CASRISGYNEQFF. Written as DNA, the CDR3 is TGTGCCAGCAGAATTAGCGGATACAATGAGCAGTTCTTC.